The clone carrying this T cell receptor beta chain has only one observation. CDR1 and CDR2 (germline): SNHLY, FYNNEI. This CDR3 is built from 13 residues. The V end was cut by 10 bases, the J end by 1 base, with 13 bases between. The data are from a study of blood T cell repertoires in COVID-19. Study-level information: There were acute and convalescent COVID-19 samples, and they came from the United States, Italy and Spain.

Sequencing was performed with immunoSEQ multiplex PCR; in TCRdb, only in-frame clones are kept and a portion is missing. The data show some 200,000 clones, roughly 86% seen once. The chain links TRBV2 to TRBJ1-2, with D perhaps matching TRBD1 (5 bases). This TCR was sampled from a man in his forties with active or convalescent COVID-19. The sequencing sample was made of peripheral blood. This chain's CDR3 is CATEGQLNYGYTF. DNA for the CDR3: TGTGCCACGGAGGGGCAGCTTAACTATGGCTACACCTTC.